The 22 T cell receptor beta chains below come from one sample, sequenced in a study of vaccination and CD4 T cells after COVID-19. Sample treatment: approximately 11-day PBMC culture with coronavirus spike peptide pools or control peptides (ViraFEST assay). The unexposed donor provided CD4+ T cells, which were taken before the COVID-19 pandemic (2011-2018). These TCRs are of unknown antigen specificity. Researchers used the Oncomine TCR Beta short-read assay to sequence DNA from cultured CD4+ T cells. It was from cultured CD4+ T cells that genomic DNA was extracted. TCRdb used MiXCR to reprocess the PCR reads, holding one entry per CDR3 protein. This sample has thousands of distinct CDR3 sequences; 33% occur once, and the top ten carry over 35%. The specimen sequenced was CD4+ T cells from blood, cultured in vitro. The receptors stem from a human donor in good health.

The chain recombines TRBV24-1 with TRBJ2-1, with 7 bases matching TRBD2. The CDR3 runs 14 residues. V dropped 5 bases and J dropped 2; count of bases not matched to a gene: 2. Germline-derived CDR1 and CDR2 are KGHDR and SFDVKD. The CDR3 nucleotides read TGTGCCACCAGTGCGGGAGGCACCTACAATGAGCAGTTCTTC. Its translation is CATSAGGTYNEQFF.

The chain uses TRBV7-2 and TRBJ2-7, with a tentative D call TRBD1 (6 bases). The CDR3 contains 15 residues. The V and J ends lost 1 base and 3 bases respectively, with 13 bases between them. The germline V gene has CDR1 SGHTA and CDR2 FQGNSA. For the CDR3, the DNA is TGTGCCAGCAGCTTAGGAGTAGGGGGTAACTACGAGCAGTACTTC. Translation: CASSLGVGGNYEQYF.

The chain carries TRBV20-1 and TRBJ2-7; 8 bases agree with TRBD1. CDR3 length: 14 amino acids. The ends lost 5 bases at V and 4 bases at J; junction bases unmatched: 10. Germline V gives CDR1 DFQATT, CDR2 SNEGSKA (reference sequence). The CDR3 coding sequence is TGCAGTGCTTTTAGGGCACAGGGGGATTACGAGCAGTACTTC. It yields the protein CSAFRAQGDYEQYF.

J is TRBJ2-2 and V is TRBV5-4; D unresolved. Germline CDR1 SGHNT, CDR2 YYREEE (reference sequence). V was cut by 0 bases and J by 5 bases, with 8 bases left in between. This CDR3 has 14 amino acids. The CDR3 region has the DNA TGTGCCAGCAGCTTGGGAAAGGGAACCGGGGAGCTGTTTTTT. Translation: CASSLGKGTGELFF.

The table lists this clonotype with a few counts. The chain combines TRBV6-2 or TRBV6-3 with TRBJ2-3; the D gene is possibly TRBD1 (6 bases). Trimming stripped 2 bases from V and 1 base from J, with 13 bases between. The germline CDR1 and CDR2 sequences are MNHEY and SVGEGT. This CDR3 spans 16 amino acids. CDR3 sequence (DNA): TGTGCCAGCAGTTACGTAACAGGGTTGGGCACAGATACGCAGTATTTT. As protein: CASSYVTGLGTDTQYF.

This clonotype was picked up a small number of times. The genes are TRBV7-2 and TRBJ1-2; TRBD1 is a possible D gene (5 bases). The germline V gene encodes CDR1 SGHTA and CDR2 FQGNSA. CDR3 length equals 13 residues. V lost 1 base and J 4 bases, leaving 7 bases between the germline ends. CDR3 residues: CASSLGQGYGYTF. The CDR3 bases are TGTGCCAGCAGCTTAGGGCAGGGCTATGGCTACACCTTC.

The chain employs TRBV14 and TRBJ2-5, with D uncertain. In germline, CDR1 is SGHDN, CDR2 FVKESK. CDR3 size: 13 residues. V lost 6 bases, J lost 2 bases, and 10 bases lay in between. The CDR3 reads CASSGLGQETQYF. The CDR3 region has the DNA TGTGCCAGCAGTGGTCTGGGGCAAGAGACCCAGTACTTC.

The V gene is TRBV19, the J gene TRBJ2-5, with 9 bases aligning to TRBD2. Germline values: CDR1 LNHDA, CDR2 SQIVND (reference sequence). The CDR3 loop spans 15 amino acids. Trimming removed 4 bases from V and 0 bases from J; junction bases left unmatched: 3. CDR3 amino acids: CASSRREGHQETQYF. In DNA, the CDR3 is TGTGCCAGTAGTAGGCGGGAGGGGCACCAAGAGACCCAGTACTTC.

This chain joins TRBV10-2 and TRBJ2-7, with D tentatively TRBD2 (5 bases). CDR1 WSHSY and CDR2 SAAADI come from the germline V gene. V was clipped by 8 bases and J by 5 bases, with 10 bases between them. The CDR3 consists of 11 residues. This CDR3 is CASQTGNEQYF. In nucleotides, the CDR3 is TGCGCCAGCCAGACGGGGAACGAGCAGTACTTC.

The CDR3 loop is CASSLVTDTQYF. CDR3 in DNA: TGTGCCAGCAGTTTAGTGACAGATACGCAGTATTTT. The chain carries TRBV28 and TRBJ2-3; D unclear. V gave up 2 bases and J gave up 3 bases, with 3 bases separating them. CDR3 length: 12 amino acids. Germline lookup yields CDR1 MDHEN and CDR2 SYDVKM.

The V call is TRBV28, the J call TRBJ1-5; the D gene is possibly TRBD1 (6 bases). The CDR3 covers 21 residues. Trimming cost V 0 bases and J 0 bases, with 24 bases left between them. CDR1 MDHEN and CDR2 SYDVKM come from the germline V gene. The DNA for the CDR3 is TGTGCCAGCAGTTTATGGGCCGGAGGGGGGCCAGGGGATTATAGCAATCAGCCCCAGCATTTT. Translation: CASSLWAGGGPGDYSNQPQHF.

This clonotype was recorded a few times. The V gene is TRBV27, the J gene TRBJ2-6, with TRBD1 as a possible D gene (5 bases). The CDR3 is 18 amino acids. V lost 4 bases and J lost 0, with 16 bases in between. CDR1 MNHEY and CDR2 SMNVEV come from the germline V gene (reference sequence). The CDR3 spells CASSSPSGHFSGANVLTF. The CDR3 DNA reads TGTGCCAGCAGTTCACCCTCCGGACATTTCTCTGGGGCCAACGTCCTGACTTTC.

This chain joins TRBV20-1 and TRBJ1-1; D uncertain. Per the germline V gene, CDR1 is DFQATT and CDR2 is SNEGSKA (reference sequence). V gave up 0 bases and J gave up 0 bases, with 5 bases separating them. The CDR3 contains 13 residues. The CDR3 DNA sequence: TGCAGTGCTAGAGATCCATTGAACACTGAAGCTTTCTTT. Its translation: CSARDPLNTEAFF.

V usage is TRBV27 and J usage is TRBJ2-1, with D perhaps matching TRBD1 (6 bases). CDR1 is MNHEY, CDR2 SMNVEV, per germline (reference sequence). The CDR3 is made up of 12 amino acids. V shed 6 bases and J shed 3 bases, with 6 bases lying between them. CDR3 sequence: CASRQGYNEQFF. The CDR3 DNA is TGTGCCAGCAGACAGGGCTACAATGAGCAGTTCTTC.

This rearrangement joins TRBV6-2 or TRBV6-3 to TRBJ1-3, with D unresolved. Looked up from germline, CDR1 is MNHEY and CDR2 is SVGEGT. Trimming took 6 bases from V and 4 from J, leaving 1 base between them. The CDR3 sequence is 10 residues long. The DNA for the CDR3 is TGTGCCAGCAGCGGAAACACCATATATTTT. This codes for CASSGNTIYF.

The chain couples TRBV5-1 to TRBJ1-2; D is unclear. Trimming left V 0 bases short and J 8 bases short, with 11 bases between. In germline, CDR1 is SGHRS, CDR2 YFSETQ. The CDR3 spans 13 residues. CDR3 DNA sequence: TGCGCCAGCAGCTTGGTCGACATTAGCGGCTACACCTTC. It yields the protein CASSLVDISGYTF. The complete variable domain, with remaining parts taken from reference TRBV5-1 and TRBJ1-2, reads KAGVTQTPRYLIKTRGQQVTLSCSPISGHRSVSWYQQTPGQGLQFLFEYFSETQRNKGNFPGRFSGRQFSNSRSEMNVSTLELGDSALYLCASSLVDISGYTFGSGTRLTVV.

The rearrangement joins TRBV30 to TRBJ2-3; D not certain. V was pared by 1 base and J by 6 bases, with 11 bases between. CDR1 and CDR2 from the germline V gene are GTSNPN and SVGIG (reference sequence). The CDR3 has 13 amino acids. The CDR3 loop is CAWSGVTKDTQYF. As DNA, the CDR3 is TGTGCCTGGAGTGGGGTGACGAAGGATACGCAGTATTTT.

A few counts support this clonotype. This CDR3 reads CASSLVDQPQHF. The CDR3 region has the DNA TGTGCCAGCAGCTTGGTCGATCAGCCCCAGCATTTT. V is TRBV5-6 and J is TRBJ1-5; D remains unclear. The germline V gene encodes CDR1 SGHDT and CDR2 YYEEEE. The CDR3 covers 12 residues. The V and J ends lost 0 bases and 5 bases respectively, with 3 bases between them.

This clonotype has only a few counts. CDR3 protein: CASSEKGPDYYTDTQYF. Written as DNA, the CDR3 is TGTGCCAGCAGTGAGAAGGGCCCCGATTATTACACAGATACGCAGTATTTT. The chain employs TRBV5-4 and TRBJ2-3; D remains ambiguous. The V gene's germline CDR1 is SGHNT and CDR2 YYREEE (reference sequence). The V and J ends lost 5 bases and 2 bases respectively, with 21 bases between them. The CDR3 length is 17 residues.

The rearrangement joins TRBV4-3 to TRBJ1-1; a weak D match, TRBD1 (5 bases). CDR3 length equals 16 residues. The V end was cut by 2 bases, the J end by 1 base, with 14 bases between. Germline loops: CDR1 LGHNA, CDR2 YSLEER. The CDR3: CASSQTPGRSNTEAFF. As DNA, the CDR3 is TGCGCCAGCAGCCAAACACCGGGACGCTCGAACACTGAAGCTTTCTTT.

This clonotype was found a few times. In DNA, the CDR3 is TGCAGTGCTAGAGATGTTGAGACCAGGGCAGGATTCTTC. Amino acid sequence: CSARDVETRAGFF. The chain has TRBV20-1 and TRBJ2-1; tentatively, D is TRBD1 (5 bases). The ends were cut back, 0 bases at V and 16 bases at J, with 19 bases in the middle. Germline V gene sequence: CDR1 DFQATT, CDR2 SNEGSKA (reference sequence). The CDR3 totals 13 residues.

V and J are TRBV20-1 and TRBJ2-7; 7 bases align to TRBD2. Germline loops: CDR1 DFQATT, CDR2 SNEGSKA (reference sequence). This CDR3 has 14 amino acids. The V gene end was trimmed by 0 bases and the J gene end by 5 bases; junction bases not matched to a gene: 7. CDR3 bases: TGCAGTGCTAGAGATCTTGCGGGAGCTCACGAGCAGTACTTC. Residues: CSARDLAGAHEQYF.